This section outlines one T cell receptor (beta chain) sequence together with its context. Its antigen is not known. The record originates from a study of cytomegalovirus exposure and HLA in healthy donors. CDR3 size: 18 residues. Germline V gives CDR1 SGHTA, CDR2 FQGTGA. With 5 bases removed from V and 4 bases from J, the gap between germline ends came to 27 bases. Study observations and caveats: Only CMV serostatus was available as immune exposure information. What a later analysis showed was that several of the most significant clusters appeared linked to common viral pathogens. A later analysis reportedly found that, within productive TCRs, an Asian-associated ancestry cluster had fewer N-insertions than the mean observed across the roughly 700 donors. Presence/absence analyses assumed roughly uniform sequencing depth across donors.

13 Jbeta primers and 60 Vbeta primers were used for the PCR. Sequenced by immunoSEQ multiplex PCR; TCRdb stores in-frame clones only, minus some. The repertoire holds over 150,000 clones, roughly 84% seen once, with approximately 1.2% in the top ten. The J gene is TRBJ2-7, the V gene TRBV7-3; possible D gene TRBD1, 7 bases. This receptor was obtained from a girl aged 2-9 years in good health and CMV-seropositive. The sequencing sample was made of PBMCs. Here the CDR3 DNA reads TGTGCCAGCAGCCTCCTGGGGGGTGGAAGGGGGCCAGAGTACGAGCAGTACTTC. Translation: CASSLLGGGRGPEYEQYF.